These 21 T cell receptor beta chains originate from one sample sequenced in a study of radiation and T cells in renal cell carcinoma. Indicated time point: blood 2 weeks post-SBRT. The treatment denotes: 15 Gy SBRT to primary tumor, nephrectomy 4 weeks later. Assay: immunoSEQ multiplex PCR; the TCRdb copy retains only in-frame clones and omits some. Of more than 95,000 clones listed, 65% to 85% are singletons. Material: blood, obtained from a patient whose treatment included radiotherapy and nephrectomy. Source of these receptors: a man between 50 and 59 years old with renal cell carcinoma.

The CDR3 DNA reads TGCGCCAGCAGTCAATCGGGTATTTCGGGACAGGGACATACTAACACTGAAGCTTTCTTT. Protein: CASSQSGISGQGHTNTEAFF. The chain links TRBV23-1 to TRBJ1-1; 9 bases fit TRBD1. TRBV23-1 is noted as an ORF with a role that remains uncertain. The junction had 16 bases not matched to a gene; V was cut back by 0 bases and J by 2 bases. The CDR3 is 20 amino acids.

This clone was observed once. The chain uses TRBV27 and TRBJ2-2; possible D gene TRBD2, 6 bases. Germline lookup yields CDR1 MNHEY and CDR2 SMNVEV (reference sequence). This CDR3 is 14 amino acids long. V shed 6 bases and J shed 1 base, with 9 bases lying between them. The CDR3 DNA follows: TGTGCCAGCAGGGGGACTTTGAACACCGGGGAGCTGTTTTTT. Translating it yields CASRGTLNTGELFF.

The CDR3 region has the DNA TGTGCCAGCAGCTTTGGGACAGGGAGTAACTATGGCTACACCTTC. As protein: CASSFGTGSNYGYTF. This chain links TRBV5-4 with TRBJ1-2, with TRBD1 matching 9 bases. The CDR3 length is 15 residues. The ends lost 2 bases at V and 1 base at J; junction bases unmatched: 3. Germline V lookup: CDR1 SGHNT, CDR2 YYREEE (reference sequence).

The rearrangement uses TRBV5-1 and TRBJ2-1; 10 bases are shared with TRBD2. Trimming at V came to 0 bases and at J to 10 bases, leaving 4 bases not matched to a gene. The CDR3 totals 14 residues. Per germline, CDR1 SGHRS and CDR2 YFSETQ. DNA of the CDR3: TGCGCCAGCAGCTTGGCCGTGACTAGCGGGGAGCAGTTCTTC. Amino acids: CASSLAVTSGEQFF.

This chain's CDR3 is CASSQPGSSSKLFF. The DNA for the CDR3 is TGTGCCAGCAGCCAGCCGGGGTCAAGCAGTAAACTGTTTTTT. The chain combines TRBV14 with TRBJ1-4; D remains unclear. In germline, CDR1 is SGHDN, CDR2 FVKESK. This CDR3 has 14 residues. Trimming took 3 bases from V and 11 from J, leaving 16 bases between them.

The rearrangement joins TRBV6-5 to TRBJ1-1; a weak D match, TRBD1 (5 bases). Trimming took off 2 bases at V and 10 bases at J, with 14 bases between the two ends. This CDR3 is built from 13 residues. Germline CDR1 is MNHEY and CDR2 is SVGAGI. The CDR3, as DNA: TGTGCCAGCAGTTACGCCAGGGCCACTAGAGCTTTCTTT. It yields the protein CASSYARATRAFF.

This clone showed up just a few times. The chain links TRBV18 to TRBJ2-5; TRBD2 is a possible D gene (5 bases). Looked up from germline, CDR1 is KGHSH and CDR2 is LQKENI. This CDR3 spans 13 amino acids. Between the trimmed V and J ends, which lost 3 bases and 4 bases, there was a span of 9 bases. CDR3 residues: CASSPDSAETQYF. The CDR3 DNA reads as TGTGCCAGCTCACCGGATAGCGCAGAGACCCAGTACTTC.

This clone was seen only a few times. The chain combines TRBV29-1 with TRBJ2-7; D is unclear. CDR1 SQVTM and CDR2 ANQGSEA come from the germline V gene. The CDR3 length is 13 residues. V was clipped by 4 bases and J by 0 bases, with 10 bases between them. CDR3 coding DNA: TGCAGCGTTGGCGAGTGGACCTCCTACGAGCAGTACTTC. This codes for CSVGEWTSYEQYF.

The chain joins TRBV19 to TRBJ1-1, with TRBD1 as a possible D gene (5 bases). Between the trimmed V and J ends, which lost 3 bases and 0 bases, there was a span of 17 bases. In germline, CDR1 is LNHDA, CDR2 SQIVND (reference sequence). The CDR3 totals 17 residues. CDR3 region: CASSIRGTGGMNTEAFF. Here the CDR3 DNA reads TGTGCCAGTAGTATTCGGGGAACAGGAGGTATGAACACTGAAGCTTTCTTT. The complete variable domain, with remaining parts taken from reference TRBV19 and TRBJ1-1, reads DGGITQSPKYLFRKEGQNVTLSCEQNLNHDAMYWYRQDPGQGLRLIYYSQIVNDFQKGDIAEGYSVSREKKESFPLTVTSAQKNPTAFYLCASSIRGTGGMNTEAFFGQGTRLTVV.

The rearrangement links TRBV2 to TRBJ2-3, with a weak D call TRBD2 (6 bases). CDR1 and CDR2 (germline): SNHLY, FYNNEI. The CDR3 spans 12 residues. V was shortened by 5 bases and J by 4 bases, with 7 bases between the two germline ends. CDR3 coding DNA: TGTGCCAGCAGTTGGGGGGCAGATACGCAGTATTTT. Its protein product is CASSWGADTQYF.

This sequence joins TRBV28 and TRBJ1-5; D is undetermined. In germline, CDR1 is MDHEN, CDR2 SYDVKM. V gave up 6 bases and J gave up 3 bases, with 9 bases separating them. This CDR3 has 13 residues. The CDR3 DNA sequence: TGTGCCAGCAGGGGATTACTCAATCAGCCCCAGCATTTT. Translation: CASRGLLNQPQHF.

This clone was recorded once. The chain employs TRBV12-5 and TRBJ1-1, with a weak D call TRBD1 (6 bases). This CDR3 has 16 amino acids. The V end was cut by 3 bases, the J end by 3 bases, with 17 bases between. The germline gives CDR1 LGHNT, CDR2 FRNRAP. In DNA, the CDR3 is TGTGCTAGTGGTTTATCCTCGCGGGGGCCGGACACTGAAGCTTTCTTT. Translation: CASGLSSRGPDTEAFF.

This clone showed up just once. This chain links TRBV18 with TRBJ2-3; possible D gene TRBD1, 6 bases. The CDR3 sequence is 15 residues long. Looked up from germline, CDR1 is KGHSH and CDR2 is LQKENI. V was shortened by 1 base and J by 0 bases, with 8 bases between the two germline ends. CDR3 sequence: CASSPRTVSTDTQYF. The CDR3 DNA reads TGTGCCAGCTCACCACGGACAGTAAGCACAGATACGCAGTATTTT.

The chain carries TRBV7-9 and TRBJ2-5; D possibly uses TRBD1 or TRBD2 (5 bases each). V lost 6 bases and J lost 2, with 16 bases in between. The CDR3 has 15 amino acids. The germline V gene encodes CDR1 SEHNR and CDR2 FQNEAQ (reference sequence). CDR3 bases: TGTGCCAGCAGTCCGGGGCAAAGCCGGCAAGAGACCCAGTACTTC. Its translation is CASSPGQSRQETQYF.

This rearrangement joins TRBV5-1 to TRBJ2-1; TRBD2 agrees at 7 bases. Germline V gene sequence: CDR1 SGHRS, CDR2 YFSETQ. The CDR3 is made up of 14 amino acids. V trimming: 4 bases; J trimming: 9 bases; junction bases outside the gene matches: 10. The CDR3 DNA follows: TGCGCCAGCAGCGCCCAAGGCGGGAGCACTGAGCAGTTCTTC. This translates into CASSAQGGSTEQFF. The full variable domain, rest sourced from reference TRBV5-1 and TRBJ2-1, is KAGVTQTPRYLIKTRGQQVTLSCSPISGHRSVSWYQQTPGQGLQFLFEYFSETQRNKGNFPGRFSGRQFSNSRSEMNVSTLELGDSALYLCASSAQGGSTEQFFGPGTRLTVL.

Here the CDR3 DNA reads TGCAGCGTTGATGTGGGGGGCTACGAGCAGTACTTC. As protein: CSVDVGGYEQYF. The chain employs TRBV29-1 and TRBJ2-7; TRBD2 is a possible D gene (6 bases). The CDR3 loop spans 12 amino acids. V was shortened by 3 bases and J by 3 bases, with 9 bases between the two germline ends. Germline lookup yields CDR1 SQVTM and CDR2 ANQGSEA.

The CDR3, as DNA: TGTGCCAGCAGCACTAATGAAAAACTGTTTTTT. Translation gives CASSTNEKLFF. The rearrangement links TRBV21-1 to TRBJ1-4. TRBV21-1 is a listed pseudogene. The CDR3 length is 11 residues.

The V and J genes are TRBV6-6 and TRBJ2-5; tentative D call: TRBD1 (5 bases). Germline CDR1 and CDR2: MNHNY and SVGAGI (reference sequence). V gave up 7 bases and J gave up 5 bases, with 5 bases separating them. The CDR3 is made up of 10 amino acids. The CDR3 nucleotides are TGTGCCAGCAAGGGGGAGACCCAGTACTTC. Encoded protein: CASKGETQYF.

The chain is built from TRBV7-9 and TRBJ1-2; tentatively, D is TRBD1 (5 bases). Germline V gene sequence: CDR1 SEHNR, CDR2 FQNEAQ (reference sequence). This CDR3 is 12 amino acids long. V was cut by 4 bases and J by 8 bases, with 11 bases left in between. The CDR3 is CASSYDSWGYTF. For the CDR3, the DNA is TGTGCCAGCAGCTATGACAGCTGGGGCTACACCTTC.

The V call is TRBV6-5, the J call TRBJ1-1; D is unresolved. The CDR3 has 13 amino acids. CDR1 is MNHEY and CDR2 is SVGAGI in the germline V gene. V lost 7 bases and J lost 0, with 9 bases in between. The DNA for the CDR3 is TGTGCCAGCACCACGCGGGTGAACACTGAAGCTTTCTTT. It is translated as CASTTRVNTEAFF.

This chain connects TRBV20-1 to TRBJ1-5, with D uncertain. The V gene's germline CDR1 is DFQATT and CDR2 SNEGSKA (reference sequence). This CDR3 contains 9 residues. The V and J ends lost 8 bases and 10 bases respectively, with 9 bases between them. For the CDR3, the DNA is TGCAGTTTGGGCGAACCCCAGCATTTT. Protein: CSLGEPQHF.